These T cell receptor beta chains were read from a single sample in a study of tumor-infiltrating lymphocytes in primary liver carcinoma. TCRdb recomputed calls from the multiplex PCR reads with MiXCR, one row per CDR3 protein. The sample carries hundreds of thousands of distinct CDR3 sequences, nearly 60% recorded once. The sequenced sample consisted of peripheral blood. The receptor set was obtained from a woman in her twenties or thirties with primary liver carcinoma and hepatitis B virus infection. Each CDR3 is given with its conserved first and last residue. Fields, in order: V gene, J gene, clone size, D gene, CDR3 DNA, CDR3 protein. A D gene is named only where the DNA matches it firmly. Not every row has a clone size; where given, it reads once, few, many or a size class.

v_call: TRBV5-1
j_call: TRBJ2-5
clone_size: few
d_call: TRBD2
cdr3_nt: TGCGCCAGCAGCACGGGAGGGCGAGAAGAGACCCAGTACTTC
cdr3_aa: CASSTGGREETQYF

v_call: TRBV12-3/TRBV12-4
j_call: TRBJ1-6
clone_size: .
d_call: TRBD1
cdr3_nt: TGTGCCAGCAGTCGTTCCGCGAAATTGACAGGGGGCGGAGAAGGTTCACCCCTCCACTTT
cdr3_aa: CASSRSAKLTGGGEGSPLHF

v_call: TRBV6-6
j_call: TRBJ2-5
clone_size: .
d_call: .
cdr3_nt: TGTGCCAGCAGTTACTCCTTAGACACCGCTCCGGAGGCCCAGTACTTC
cdr3_aa: CASSYSLDTAPEAQYF

v_call: TRBV5-6
j_call: TRBJ2-1
clone_size: .
d_call: TRBD2
cdr3_nt: TGTGCCAGCGGCCTAAGGGCGGGAGGGTACTACAATGAGCAGTTCTTC
cdr3_aa: CASGLRAGGYYNEQFF

v_call: TRBV6-5
j_call: TRBJ2-3
clone_size: .
d_call: TRBD2
cdr3_nt: TGTGCCAGCTCCACTCCCGGGACTAGCGGGAGGCATACGCGGTATTTT
cdr3_aa: CASSTPGTSGRHTRYF

v_call: TRBV12-3/TRBV12-4
j_call: TRBJ2-7
clone_size: .
d_call: .
cdr3_nt: TGTGCCAGCAGCTCTAGGTTAGGAAGTCTGTACTTC
cdr3_aa: CASSSRLGSLYF

v_call: TRBV5-1
j_call: TRBJ1-2
clone_size: .
d_call: .
cdr3_nt: TGCGCCAGCAGCTTGGACTGTACGAACTATGGCTACACCTTC
cdr3_aa: CASSLDCTNYGYTF

v_call: TRBV10-3
j_call: TRBJ1-2
clone_size: .
d_call: .
cdr3_nt: TGTGCCATCAGTGAACCCAGGCGCTATGGCTACACCTTC
cdr3_aa: CAISEPRRYGYTF

v_call: TRBV6-2/TRBV6-3
j_call: TRBJ2-1
clone_size: .
d_call: TRBD2
cdr3_nt: TGTGCCAGCAGTTACTCGAAGGGACTAGCGGGAAAGTTCTTC
cdr3_aa: CASSYSKGLAGKFF

v_call: TRBV10-2
j_call: TRBJ1-2
clone_size: .
d_call: .
cdr3_nt: TGCGCCAGCAGTGGGGGGAGACAGTATGGCTACACCTTC
cdr3_aa: CASSGGRQYGYTF

v_call: TRBV7-8
j_call: TRBJ1-5
clone_size: few
d_call: .
cdr3_nt: TGTGCCAGCAGTATGGGGAATCAGCCCCAGCATTTT
cdr3_aa: CASSMGNQPQHF

v_call: TRBV11-1
j_call: TRBJ2-1
clone_size: many
d_call: .
cdr3_nt: TGTGCCAGCAGCTCAGGGGCCCGTGGGAGGCATAATGAGCAGTTCTTC
cdr3_aa: CASSSGARGRHNEQFF

v_call: TRBV7-3
j_call: TRBJ2-7
clone_size: .
d_call: .
cdr3_nt: TGTGCCAGCAGCTTTGCCCTGGGCGGGGAGAAAATCCTGTGTTCCTACGAGCAGTACTTC
cdr3_aa: CASSFALGGEKILCSYEQYF

v_call: TRBV6-5
j_call: TRBJ2-1
clone_size: .
d_call: TRBD1
cdr3_nt: TGTGCCAGCAGTTACGTGGGACAGGGCCATAATGAGCAGTCCTTC
cdr3_aa: CASSYVGQGHNEQSF

v_call: TRBV28
j_call: TRBJ2-7
clone_size: few
d_call: TRBD2
cdr3_nt: TGTGCCAGCAGCCCGACTGGAGCGGGAGGATACGAGCAGTACTTC
cdr3_aa: CASSPTGAGGYEQYF

v_call: TRBV7-8
j_call: TRBJ2-1
clone_size: few
d_call: .
cdr3_nt: TGTGCCAGCAGCTTACTCGCAATGGCCCACAATGAGCAGTTCTTC
cdr3_aa: CASSLLAMAHNEQFF

v_call: TRBV11-1
j_call: TRBJ1-1
clone_size: once
d_call: .
cdr3_nt: TGTGCCAGCAGCCCCCGGACAGAGCTAATGAACATTGAAGCTTTCTTT
cdr3_aa: CASSPRTELMNIEAFF

v_call: TRBV5-5
j_call: TRBJ2-1
clone_size: .
d_call: TRBD2
cdr3_nt: TGTACCAGCAGCTTTCGCGGCTCTAGCGGGGCCAGCTACCATGAGCAGTTCTTC
cdr3_aa: CTSSFRGSSGASYHEQFF

v_call: TRBV29-1
j_call: TRBJ1-2
clone_size: .
d_call: .
cdr3_nt: TGCAGCTTTGGGACGGTTTTCGGCTATGGCTACACCTTC
cdr3_aa: CSFGTVFGYGYTF

v_call: TRBV7-9
j_call: TRBJ2-1
clone_size: few
d_call: TRBD2
cdr3_nt: TGTGCCAGCAGCTTGCTAGCGGGAGGGGAGCAGTTCTTC
cdr3_aa: CASSLLAGGEQFF

v_call: TRBV29-1
j_call: TRBJ1-2
clone_size: .
d_call: TRBD1
cdr3_nt: TGCAGCACTACTACCCACGGGGACAGGGATGAGGGGAACTATGGCTACACCTTC
cdr3_aa: CSTTTHGDRDEGNYGYTF

v_call: TRBV12-3/TRBV12-4
j_call: TRBJ2-2
clone_size: .
d_call: TRBD2
cdr3_nt: TGTGTCAGCAGGCCTCTCCTAGCGGCGAACACCGGGGAGCTGTTTTTT
cdr3_aa: CVSRPLLAANTGELFF

v_call: TRBV5-4
j_call: TRBJ1-6
clone_size: .
d_call: .
cdr3_nt: TGTGCCAACAGCTTGAACGGGGACGGAATTTCACCCCTCCACTTT
cdr3_aa: CANSLNGDGISPLHF

v_call: TRBV5-1
j_call: TRBJ2-7
clone_size: few
d_call: .
cdr3_nt: TGCGCCAGCAGCTTGGCCGGTGGGTATGGCTACTACGAGCAGTACTTC
cdr3_aa: CASSLAGGYGYYEQYF

v_call: TRBV12-3/TRBV12-4
j_call: TRBJ2-5
clone_size: many
d_call: TRBD2
cdr3_nt: TGTGCCAGCAGTTTAGGCGGGAGTACGGAGACCCAGTACTTC
cdr3_aa: CASSLGGSTETQYF

v_call: TRBV29-1
j_call: TRBJ2-1
clone_size: .
d_call: .
cdr3_nt: TGCAGCGCTATCTCGACTCGGGCGGGAGCAGGGGAGTATGAGCGGTTCTTC
cdr3_aa: CSAISTRAGAGEYERFF

v_call: TRBV28
j_call: TRBJ1-2
clone_size: .
d_call: .
cdr3_nt: TGTGCCGGCAGTACCAACAATCCGCTACTATCCTTC
cdr3_aa: CAGSTNNPLLSF

v_call: TRBV28
j_call: TRBJ2-5
clone_size: .
d_call: TRBD2
cdr3_nt: TGTGCCAGCAGTGGTAGCGGGAGGGGCCACCTTTTAGAGACCAAGTACTTC
cdr3_aa: CASSGSGRGHLLETKYF

v_call: TRBV5-6
j_call: TRBJ2-7
clone_size: few
d_call: .
cdr3_nt: TGTGCCAGCAGCAGCGCTGCTCGGAAAAGCTCCTACGAGCAGTACTTC
cdr3_aa: CASSSAARKSSYEQYF

v_call: TRBV30
j_call: TRBJ1-2
clone_size: .
d_call: .
cdr3_nt: TGTGCCTGGAGCGCACGGGCACTCGGCACTGGCTACACCTTC
cdr3_aa: CAWSARALGTGYTF

v_call: TRBV11-2
j_call: TRBJ2-7
clone_size: .
d_call: .
cdr3_nt: TGTGCCAGCACCCCTCCAGGAGACGAGCAGTACTTC
cdr3_aa: CASTPPGDEQYF

v_call: TRBV7-9
j_call: TRBJ1-5
clone_size: few
d_call: .
cdr3_nt: TGTGCCAGCAGCTTAGGGGCAGGGGTCGAGGGGCCCCAGCATTTT
cdr3_aa: CASSLGAGVEGPQHF

v_call: TRBV11-1
j_call: TRBJ1-2
clone_size: .
d_call: TRBD1
cdr3_nt: TGTGCCAACAGCCATAGCGGACAGGGGGCGTATGGCTACACCTTC
cdr3_aa: CANSHSGQGAYGYTF

v_call: TRBV4-2
j_call: TRBJ2-1
clone_size: once
d_call: .
cdr3_nt: TGTGCCAGCAGCCAAGACCGCCAGGGGTCCTACAATGGGCAGTTCTTC
cdr3_aa: CASSQDRQGSYNGQFF

v_call: TRBV14
j_call: TRBJ2-7
clone_size: .
d_call: TRBD2
cdr3_nt: TGTGCCAGCAGCCAAGAAAGCGGGAGGTCCTACGAGCAGTACTTC
cdr3_aa: CASSQESGRSYEQYF

v_call: TRBV6-5
j_call: TRBJ2-7
clone_size: .
d_call: TRBD1
cdr3_nt: TGTGCCAGCAGTTACAAGGGACAGGGTAGGCTGGAGCAGTACTTC
cdr3_aa: CASSYKGQGRLEQYF

v_call: TRBV4-2
j_call: TRBJ2-7
clone_size: many
d_call: TRBD2
cdr3_nt: TGTGCCAGCAGCGAAGGCGGGGGCTCCTACGAGCAGTACTTC
cdr3_aa: CASSEGGGSYEQYF

v_call: TRBV5-4
j_call: TRBJ2-7
clone_size: few
d_call: .
cdr3_nt: TGTGCCAGCAGCCTCCCGGGTTACCCGCCCTACGAGCAGTACTTC
cdr3_aa: CASSLPGYPPYEQYF

v_call: TRBV4-1
j_call: TRBJ2-5
clone_size: .
d_call: TRBD1
cdr3_nt: TGCGCCAGCAGCCAAGGGACTTCGACAGGGTGGGGGGAGACCCAGTACTTC
cdr3_aa: CASSQGTSTGWGETQYF

v_call: TRBV6-5
j_call: TRBJ1-4
clone_size: once
d_call: .
cdr3_nt: TGTGCCAGCAGTTACCTCAGGGGCCTCCAAGGGATGTCGGAAAAACTGTTTTTT
cdr3_aa: CASSYLRGLQGMSEKLFF